A single sample gave rise to the 21 T cell receptor beta chains below, sequenced in a study of siplizumab effects on memory and regulatory T cells. Profiled with immunoSEQ multiplex PCR; TCRdb holds only in-frame clones, not every one. The sample contains roughly 100,000 clones, approximately 94% of which appear only once. The material sequenced was CD8+ T cells sorted from blood. These receptors were obtained from a human donor in good health.

The chain links TRBV15 to TRBJ2-5; D not certain. This CDR3 contains 15 residues. The germline CDR1 and CDR2 sequences are LNHNV and YYDKDF (reference sequence). Trimming stripped 0 bases from V and 2 bases from J, with 10 bases between. As DNA, the CDR3 is TGTGCCACCAGCAGAGATCGGAGCCTGCAAGAGACCCAGTACTTC. This codes for CATSRDRSLQETQYF.

V usage is TRBV7-8 and J usage is TRBJ2-2; TRBD1 matches at 10 bases. The CDR3 runs 16 residues. Germline CDR1 and CDR2: SGHVS and FQNEAQ. Germline trimming cut 0 bases from V and 6 bases from J; bases unmatched to any gene: 4. CDR3 residues: CASSLAGTGVPGELFF. The CDR3 bases are TGTGCCAGCAGCTTAGCCGGGACAGGGGTGCCCGGGGAGCTGTTTTTT.

This chain connects TRBV7-9 to TRBJ1-2; D uncertain. CDR1 and CDR2 from the germline V gene are SEHNR and FQNEAQ (reference sequence). This CDR3 is built from 15 residues. Trimming left V 5 bases short and J 2 bases short, with 15 bases between. CDR3 nucleotides: TGTGCCAGCAGCCCACGAAGGGAGGGAAACTATGGCTACACCTTC. Translated: CASSPRREGNYGYTF.

The rearrangement uses TRBV7-3 and TRBJ1-2; D is ambiguous. CDR3 length equals 13 residues. V was cut by 2 bases and J by 2 bases, with 6 bases left in between. Germline lookup yields CDR1 SGHTA and CDR2 FQGTGA. The CDR3 DNA reads as TGTGCCAGCAGCTTAGACAAAAACTATGGCTACACCTTC. It translates to CASSLDKNYGYTF. Supplemented by reference TRBV7-3 and TRBJ1-2, the full variable domain reads GAGVSQTPSNKVTEKGKYVELRCDPISGHTALYWYRQSLGQGPEFLIYFQGTGAADDSGLPNDRFFAVRPEGSVSTLKIQRTERGDSAVYLCASSLDKNYGYTFGSGTRLTVV.

The chain combines TRBV19 with TRBJ2-3; D gene uncertain. CDR1 and CDR2 from the germline V gene are LNHDA and SQIVND (reference sequence). The V gene lost 3 bases and the J gene lost 0 bases, with 10 bases spanning the gap. The CDR3 is made up of 15 amino acids. The CDR3 sequence: CASSMKQTSTDTQYF. In nucleotides, the CDR3 is TGTGCCAGTAGTATGAAACAGACTAGCACAGATACGCAGTATTTT.

The V gene is TRBV29-1, the J gene TRBJ1-2; the D is unclear. The germline V gene has CDR1 SQVTM and CDR2 ANQGSEA. V lost 3 bases and J 4 bases, leaving 18 bases between the germline ends. This CDR3 has 15 residues. CDR3 in DNA: TGCAGCGTTGATGTGGTAGCAGGACCCTTCTATGGCTACACCTTC. Translating it yields CSVDVVAGPFYGYTF.

This chain uses TRBV11-2 with TRBJ1-2; D may be TRBD1 (5 bases). The ends were cut back, 3 bases at V and 7 bases at J, with 15 bases in the middle. Per the germline V gene, CDR1 is SGHAT and CDR2 is FQNNGV. This CDR3 region has 14 residues. As DNA, the CDR3 is TGTGCCAGCAGCTTGGCCAACTCGGGACGTGGCTACACCTTC. It translates to CASSLANSGRGYTF.

The rearrangement joins TRBV5-1 to TRBJ2-3; 10 positions match TRBD2. CDR1 and CDR2 (germline): SGHRS, YFSETQ. The CDR3 runs to 16 residues. J was trimmed by 0 bases and V by 2 bases; bases with no gene match: 3. CDR3 sequence (DNA): TGCGCCAGCAGCTTTACTAGCGGGGATAGCACAGATACGCAGTATTTT. This translates into CASSFTSGDSTDTQYF.

J is TRBJ2-3 and V is TRBV19; D possibly corresponds to TRBD2 (6 bases). Germline V gene lookup returns CDR1 LNHDA and CDR2 SQIVND (reference sequence). The germline V and J ends were trimmed by 3 bases and 6 bases, with 16 bases remaining between them. The CDR3 totals 15 residues. The CDR3 spells CASSITPGDFDTQYF. The CDR3 region has the DNA TGTGCCAGTAGTATTACCCCGGGAGATTTTGATACGCAGTATTTT.

The chain joins TRBV2 to TRBJ2-7; D is ambiguous. CDR3 length: 11 residues. Germline-derived CDR1 and CDR2 are SNHLY and FYNNEI. Deletions cut 7 bases from V and 5 bases from J, with 9 bases between. This CDR3 is CASINYHEQYF. Written as DNA, the CDR3 is TGTGCCAGCATCAACTACCACGAGCAGTACTTC. Full variable domain (outside the CDR3, taken from reference TRBV2 and TRBJ2-7): EPEVTQTPSHQVTQMGQEVILRCVPISNHLYFYWYRQILGQKVEFLVSFYNNEISEKSEIFDDQFSVERPDGSNFTLKIRSTKLEDSAMYFCASINYHEQYFGPGTRLTVT.

CDR3 loop: CASSYSAGTYEQYF. DNA for the CDR3: TGTGCCAGCAGTTACTCCGCCGGTACCTACGAGCAGTACTTC. V gene TRBV6-5 combines with J gene TRBJ2-7; D is uncertain. The length of the CDR3 is 14 residues. V was cut by 0 bases and J by 2 bases, with 8 bases left in between. Looked up from germline, CDR1 is MNHEY and CDR2 is SVGAGI.

The CDR3: CASSTGTETDTQYF. CDR3 sequence (DNA): TGTGCCAGCAGCACCGGGACAGAGACAGATACGCAGTATTTT. This rearrangement joins TRBV9 to TRBJ2-3; the match to TRBD1 covers 7 bases. Trimming took 4 bases from V and 3 from J; bases not matched to a gene: 5. The CDR3 is 14 residues long. Germline lookup yields CDR1 SGDLS and CDR2 YYNGEE.

The chain carries TRBV2 and TRBJ2-2; no reliable D call. Per germline, CDR1 SNHLY and CDR2 FYNNEI. V was trimmed by 9 bases and J by 11 bases, leaving 13 bases between them. The CDR3 spans 11 residues. This chain's CDR3 is CASVAVSELFF. CDR3 nucleotides: TGTGCCAGTGTCGCCGTTTCCGAGCTGTTTTTT. Filled out from reference TRBV2 and TRBJ2-2, the complete variable domain reads EPEVTQTPSHQVTQMGQEVILRCVPISNHLYFYWYRQILGQKVEFLVSFYNNEISEKSEIFDDQFSVERPDGSNFTLKIRSTKLEDSAMYFCASVAVSELFFGEGSRLTVL.

The chain recombines TRBV2 with TRBJ1-1; D gene uncertain. The CDR3 has 14 amino acids. CDR1 and CDR2 from the germline V gene are SNHLY and FYNNEI. V was clipped by 3 bases and J by 1 base, with 9 bases between them. The CDR3 protein is CASSEGRRNTEAFF. Here the CDR3 DNA reads TGTGCCAGCAGTGAGGGCAGGAGGAACACTGAAGCTTTCTTT.

This sequence joins TRBV12-1 and TRBJ2-3; the listed D gene, TRBD2, was not tested against the DNA. TRBV12-1 is a pseudogene locus. The CDR3 is made up of 21 amino acids. The CDR3 coding sequence is TGTGCCAGCAGATTTGGCCCCTTGGGGAGCGGGGGGGGCCCTAGCACAGATACGCAGTATTTT. Translated: CASRFGPLGSGGGPSTDTQYF.

The rearrangement uses TRBV27 and TRBJ2-3; 8 bases line up with TRBD2. Germline V gene lookup returns CDR1 MNHEY and CDR2 SMNVEV (reference sequence). Trimming cost V 5 bases and J 0 bases; bases outside gene matches: 7. The CDR3 has 16 amino acids. The CDR3 spells CASSLAGGSSTDTQYF. The DNA for the CDR3 is TGTGCCAGCAGTCTCGCGGGGGGCTCTAGCACAGATACGCAGTATTTT.

The chain couples TRBV30 to TRBJ2-5, with D possibly TRBD2 on 6 matching bases. The germline V and J ends were trimmed by 0 bases and 4 bases, with 18 bases remaining between them. CDR3 size: 16 residues. Germline CDR1 GTSNPN, CDR2 SVGIG (reference sequence). The DNA for the CDR3 is TGTGCCTGGAGTGTTAGAGCGGGTTCCCTGGGAGAGACCCAGTACTTC. Translated, it gives CAWSVRAGSLGETQYF.

V is TRBV2 and J is TRBJ2-7; maybe TRBD1 (5 bases). The V end was cut by 8 bases, the J end by 2 bases, with 13 bases between. Germline V gene lookup returns CDR1 SNHLY and CDR2 FYNNEI. The CDR3 runs 13 residues. The CDR3 DNA sequence: TGTGCCAGCGGTGTGCTGGGGCCCTACGAGCAGTACTTC. It encodes CASGVLGPYEQYF.

V usage is TRBV11-2 and J usage is TRBJ2-1, with D unresolved. Germline V gene sequence: CDR1 SGHAT, CDR2 FQNNGV. The CDR3 has 16 amino acids. The V end lost 0 bases, the J end lost 7 bases, and 16 bases lay between the germline ends. The CDR3 DNA reads TGTGCCAGCAGCTTAGACCCAACATGGTCAGAAAATGAGCAGTTCTTC. Translation gives CASSLDPTWSENEQFF.

The V gene is TRBV25-1, the J gene TRBJ1-4, with D unresolved. The V end was cut by 8 bases, the J end by 0 bases, with 10 bases between. CDR1 is MGHDK, CDR2 SYGVNS, per germline. This CDR3 contains 14 residues. The CDR3 protein is CASSLGATNEKLFF. In nucleotides, the CDR3 is TGTGCCAGCTCCTTGGGCGCAACTAATGAAAAACTGTTTTTT.

The chain is built from TRBV29-1 and TRBJ2-1; D is undetermined. This CDR3 is built from 10 residues. The germline CDR1 and CDR2 sequences are SQVTM and ANQGSEA. V was clipped by 3 bases and J by 9 bases, with 6 bases between them. CDR3 in amino acids: CSVELSEQFF. The CDR3 DNA reads TGCAGCGTTGAGTTGAGTGAGCAGTTCTTC.